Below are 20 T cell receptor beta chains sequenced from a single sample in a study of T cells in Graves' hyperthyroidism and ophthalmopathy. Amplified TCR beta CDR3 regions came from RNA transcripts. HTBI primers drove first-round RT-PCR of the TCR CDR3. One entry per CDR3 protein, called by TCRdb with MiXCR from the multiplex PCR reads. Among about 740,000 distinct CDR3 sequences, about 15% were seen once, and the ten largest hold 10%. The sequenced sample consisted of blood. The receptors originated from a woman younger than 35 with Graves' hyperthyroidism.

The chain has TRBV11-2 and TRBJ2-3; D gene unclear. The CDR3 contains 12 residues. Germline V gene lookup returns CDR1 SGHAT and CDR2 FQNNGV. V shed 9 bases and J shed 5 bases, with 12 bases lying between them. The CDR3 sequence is CARSLVLDTQYF. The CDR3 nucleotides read TGTGCCAGGAGCCTCGTTTTAGATACGCAGTATTTT.

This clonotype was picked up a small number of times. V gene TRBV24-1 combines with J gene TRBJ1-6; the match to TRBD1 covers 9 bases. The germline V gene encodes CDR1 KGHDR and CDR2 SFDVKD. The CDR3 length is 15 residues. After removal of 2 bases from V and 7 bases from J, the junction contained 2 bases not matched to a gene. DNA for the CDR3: TGTGCCACCAGTGATTCCGGGACAGGGAATTCACCCCTCCACTTT. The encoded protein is CATSDSGTGNSPLHF.

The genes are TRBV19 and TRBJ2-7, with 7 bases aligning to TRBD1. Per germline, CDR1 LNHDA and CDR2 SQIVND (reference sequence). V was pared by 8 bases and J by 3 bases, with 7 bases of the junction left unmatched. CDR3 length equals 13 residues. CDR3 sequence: CASCGTVIYEQYF. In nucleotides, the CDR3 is TGTGCCAGTTGTGGGACAGTCATCTACGAGCAGTACTTC.

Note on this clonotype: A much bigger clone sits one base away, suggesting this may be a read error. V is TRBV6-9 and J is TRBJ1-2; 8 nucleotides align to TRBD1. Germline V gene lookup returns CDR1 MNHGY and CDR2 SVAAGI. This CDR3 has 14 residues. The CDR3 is CASSYAGQVYGYIF. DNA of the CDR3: TGTGCCAGCAGTTACGCGGGACAGGTCTATGGCTACATCTTC.

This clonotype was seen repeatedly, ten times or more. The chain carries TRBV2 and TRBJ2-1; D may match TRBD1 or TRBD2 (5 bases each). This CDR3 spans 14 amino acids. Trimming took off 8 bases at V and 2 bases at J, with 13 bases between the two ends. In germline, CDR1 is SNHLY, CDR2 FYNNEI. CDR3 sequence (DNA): TGTGCCAGCTCCAAGGGGACCCCCTACAATGAGCAGTTCTTC. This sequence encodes CASSKGTPYNEQFF.

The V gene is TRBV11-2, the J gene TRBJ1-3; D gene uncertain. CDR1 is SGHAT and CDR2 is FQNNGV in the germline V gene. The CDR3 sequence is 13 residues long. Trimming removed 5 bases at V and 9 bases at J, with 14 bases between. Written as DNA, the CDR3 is TGTGCCAGCAGCCCAATAAACCAGCGCACCATATATTTT. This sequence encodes CASSPINQRTIYF.

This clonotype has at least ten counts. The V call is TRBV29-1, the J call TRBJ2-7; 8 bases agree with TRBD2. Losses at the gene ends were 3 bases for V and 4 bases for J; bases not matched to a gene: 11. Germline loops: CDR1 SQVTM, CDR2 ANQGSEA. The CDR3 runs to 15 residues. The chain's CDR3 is CSVEEGGSGTYEQYF. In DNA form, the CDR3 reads TGCAGCGTTGAGGAGGGTGGTAGCGGGACATACGAGCAGTACTTC.

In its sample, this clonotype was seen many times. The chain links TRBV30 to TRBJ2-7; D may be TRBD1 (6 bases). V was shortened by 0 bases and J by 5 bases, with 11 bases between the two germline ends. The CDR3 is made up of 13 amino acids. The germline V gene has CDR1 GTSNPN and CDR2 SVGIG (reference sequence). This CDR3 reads CAWSVHRANEQYF. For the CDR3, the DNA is TGTGCCTGGAGTGTGCACAGGGCCAACGAGCAGTACTTC.

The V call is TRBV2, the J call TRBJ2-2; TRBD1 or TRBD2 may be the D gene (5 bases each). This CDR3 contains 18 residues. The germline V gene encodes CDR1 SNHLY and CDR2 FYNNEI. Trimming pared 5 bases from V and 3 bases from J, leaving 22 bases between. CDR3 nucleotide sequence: TGTGCCAGCAGTTTAGACCGGGACCAAAAACTTTACACCGGGGAGCTGTTTTTT. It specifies CASSLDRDQKLYTGELFF.

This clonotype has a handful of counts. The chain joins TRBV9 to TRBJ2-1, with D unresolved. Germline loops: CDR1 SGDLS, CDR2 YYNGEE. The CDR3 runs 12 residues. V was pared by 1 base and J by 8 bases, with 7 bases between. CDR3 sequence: CASSVQSHEQFF. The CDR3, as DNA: TGTGCCAGCAGCGTACAGTCACATGAGCAGTTCTTC.

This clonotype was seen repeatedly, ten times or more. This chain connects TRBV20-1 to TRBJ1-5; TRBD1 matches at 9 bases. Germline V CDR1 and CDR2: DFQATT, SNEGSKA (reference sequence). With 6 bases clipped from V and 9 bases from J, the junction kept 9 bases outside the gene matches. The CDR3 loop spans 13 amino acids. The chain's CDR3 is CSAPDRGGSPQHF. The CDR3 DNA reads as TGCAGTGCCCCGGACAGGGGTGGTTCGCCCCAGCATTTT.

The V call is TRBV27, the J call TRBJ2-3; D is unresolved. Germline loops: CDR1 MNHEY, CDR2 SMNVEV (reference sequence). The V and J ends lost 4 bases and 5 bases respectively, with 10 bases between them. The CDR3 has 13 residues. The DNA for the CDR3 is TGTGCCAGCAGTTCCTGGCCCCAAGATACGCAGTATTTT. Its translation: CASSSWPQDTQYF.

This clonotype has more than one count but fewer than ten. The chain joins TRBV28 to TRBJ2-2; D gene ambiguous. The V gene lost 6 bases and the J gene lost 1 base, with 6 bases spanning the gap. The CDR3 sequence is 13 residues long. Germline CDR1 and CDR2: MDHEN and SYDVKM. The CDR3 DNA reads TGTGCCAGCAGGTACAGGAACACCGGGGAGCTGTTTTTT. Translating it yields CASRYRNTGELFF.

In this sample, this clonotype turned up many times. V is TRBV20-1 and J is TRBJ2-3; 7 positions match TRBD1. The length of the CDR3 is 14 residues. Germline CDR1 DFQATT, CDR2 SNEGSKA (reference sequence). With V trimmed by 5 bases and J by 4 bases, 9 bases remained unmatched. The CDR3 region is CSALQGSGADTQYF. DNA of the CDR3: TGCAGTGCTCTACAGGGGAGTGGGGCAGATACGCAGTATTTT.

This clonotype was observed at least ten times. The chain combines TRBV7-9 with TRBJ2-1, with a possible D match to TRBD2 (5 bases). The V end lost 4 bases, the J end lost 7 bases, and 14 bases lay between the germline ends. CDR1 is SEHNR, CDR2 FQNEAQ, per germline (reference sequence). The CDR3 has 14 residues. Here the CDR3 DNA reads TGTGCCAGCAGCTGGGCCGGGGATAGGAATGAGCAGTTCTTC. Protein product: CASSWAGDRNEQFF.

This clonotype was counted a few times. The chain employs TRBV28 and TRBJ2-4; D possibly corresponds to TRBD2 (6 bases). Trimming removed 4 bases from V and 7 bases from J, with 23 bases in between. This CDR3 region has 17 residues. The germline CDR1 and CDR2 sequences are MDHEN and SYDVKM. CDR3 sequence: CASSSRTPSAPWNIQYF. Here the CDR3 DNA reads TGTGCCAGCAGTTCCCGAACCCCTAGCGCGCCGTGGAACATTCAGTACTTC.

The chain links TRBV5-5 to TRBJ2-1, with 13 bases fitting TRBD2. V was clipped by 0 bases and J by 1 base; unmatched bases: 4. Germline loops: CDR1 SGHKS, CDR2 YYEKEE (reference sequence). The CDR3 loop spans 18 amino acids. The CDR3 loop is CASSLGLAGGESYNEQFF. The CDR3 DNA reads TGTGCCAGCAGCTTGGGACTAGCGGGAGGAGAGTCCTACAATGAGCAGTTCTTC.

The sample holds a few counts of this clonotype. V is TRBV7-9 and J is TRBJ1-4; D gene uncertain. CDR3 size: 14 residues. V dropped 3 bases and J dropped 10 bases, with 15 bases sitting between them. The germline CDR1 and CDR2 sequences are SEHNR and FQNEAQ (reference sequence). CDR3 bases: TGTGCCAGCAGCTTGACGCATAACGACGGAAAACTGTTTTTT. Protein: CASSLTHNDGKLFF.

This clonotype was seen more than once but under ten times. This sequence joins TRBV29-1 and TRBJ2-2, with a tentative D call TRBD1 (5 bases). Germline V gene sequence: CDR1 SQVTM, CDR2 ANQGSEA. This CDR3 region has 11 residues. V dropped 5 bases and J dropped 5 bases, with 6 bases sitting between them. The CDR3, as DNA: TGCAGCGTTCAGGGAACCGGGGAGCTGTTTTTT. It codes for CSVQGTGELFF.

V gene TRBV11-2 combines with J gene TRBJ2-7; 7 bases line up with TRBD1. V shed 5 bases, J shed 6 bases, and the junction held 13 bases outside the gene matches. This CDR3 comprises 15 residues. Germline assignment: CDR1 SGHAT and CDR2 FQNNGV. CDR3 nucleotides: TGTGCCAGCAGCGCCGGGACAGTCCGAACGGGCGAGCAGTACTTC. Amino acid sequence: CASSAGTVRTGEQYF.